This T cell receptor beta chain was profiled in a study of vaccination effects on CD4 cells after COVID-19. Whole-study findings and limits: Few convalescent patients were studied, and early post-infection samples were lacking.

Deletions cut 1 base from V and 1 base from J, with 11 bases between. CDR1 SGHNT and CDR2 YYREEE come from the germline V gene (reference sequence). This CDR3 is 15 amino acids long. Sequencing in the ViraFEST assay came after antigen-specific CD4+ T cells had been expanded with viral peptide pools, which were used to stimulate PBMC. Following 10 days of culture, CD4+ T cells were isolated. Participants were given two doses of BNT162b2 or mRNA-1273 vaccine. Clones were read by immunoSEQ multiplex PCR, and TCRdb kept only the in-frame ones, dropping some. The table includes around 60,000 clones, 73% detected once. Concerning this clone: What it recognizes is unknown.

The clonotype comes from a human donor who received a COVID-19 vaccine. Sequencing was performed on CD4+ T cells from PBMCs cultured with HCoV-229E spike peptides, taken after COVID-19 vaccination. The V gene is TRBV5-4, the J gene TRBJ2-5; D possibly corresponds to TRBD1 (6 bases). The CDR3 sequence is CASSLPTGSQETQYF. In DNA, the CDR3 is TGTGCCAGCAGCTTGCCAACAGGGTCCCAAGAGACCCAGTACTTC.